The 17 T cell receptor beta chains below come from one sample, sequenced in a study of cytomegalovirus exposure and HLA in healthy donors (dated by TCRdb to the late 2010s). Library generation was performed with the immunoSEQ multiplex PCR assay. The multiplex PCR relied on a mix of 60 forward primers for TCR Vbeta segments and 13 reverse primers for TCR Jbeta segments. TCRdb's version of the immuneACCESS table is confined to in-frame rearrangements and falls short of the full clone set. An unresolved V gene accounts for under half of the shortfall where checked; the remainder is of unknown origin. In this sample the table shows approximately 150,000 clones, around 80% of which occur a single time. Around 1.5% of the sample goes to the ten largest clones. Material for sequencing was PBMCs. These TCRs come from a man aged 40-50 years in good health and CMV-seronegative.

In its sample, this clone was seen once. The chain is built from TRBV2 and TRBJ1-2; 9 positions agree with TRBD1. CDR1 and CDR2 from the germline V gene are SNHLY and FYNNEI. J lost 4 bases, V lost 6 bases, and 9 bases had no gene match. The CDR3 covers 15 residues. CDR3 in DNA: TGTGCCAGCAGAAGGACAGGGGAAGGGAGCTATGGCTACACCTTC. Amino acids: CASRRTGEGSYGYTF.

The CDR3 sequence: CASSEVHYEQYV. DNA for the CDR3: TGTGCCAGCAGCGAAGTCCACTACGAGCAGTACGTC. The chain links TRBV2 to TRBJ2-7; D is uncertain. The germline V gene encodes CDR1 SNHLY and CDR2 FYNNEI. CDR3 length: 12 amino acids.

The gene calls are TRBV30 and TRBJ1-1; TRBD1 might be the D (6 bases). Germline values: CDR1 GTSNPN, CDR2 SVGIG (reference sequence). The CDR3 runs 13 residues. With 2 bases removed from V and 7 bases from J, the gap between germline ends came to 14 bases. CDR3 bases: TGTGCCTGGAGTATCGGGGGGGCGGGTGAAGCTTTCTTT. Translation gives CAWSIGGAGEAFF.

V is TRBV6-6 and J is TRBJ1-1; 7 bases match TRBD1. With V trimmed by 5 bases and J by 4 bases, 10 bases remained unmatched. CDR3 length equals 15 residues. CDR1 is MNHNY and CDR2 is SVGAGI in the germline V gene (reference sequence). The CDR3 spells CASSTRQGVGTEAFF. CDR3 coding DNA: TGTGCCAGCAGTACCCGACAGGGTGTGGGCACTGAAGCTTTCTTT.

The chain has TRBV5-1 and TRBJ1-5; D ambiguous. The V end was cut by 2 bases, the J end by 0 bases, with 9 bases between. The germline CDR1 and CDR2 sequences are SGHRS and YFSETQ. The CDR3 totals 15 residues. CDR3 nucleotides: TGCGCCAGCAGCTTCGAGGGCAATAGCAATCAGCCCCAGCATTTT. Translated, it gives CASSFEGNSNQPQHF.

The V gene is TRBV6-1, the J gene TRBJ1-2; 11 nucleotides align to TRBD1. CDR3 size: 16 residues. Germline lookup yields CDR1 MNHNS and CDR2 SASEGT. V gave up 2 bases and J gave up 2 bases; unmatched junction bases: 4. As DNA, the CDR3 is TGTGCCAGCAGTGAACCGGGACAGGGGGGGAACTATGGCTACACCTTC. Translating gives CASSEPGQGGNYGYTF.

This clone was recorded only once. The chain links TRBV25-1 to TRBJ1-5; 11 bases align to TRBD1. CDR3 length: 14 amino acids. The junction had 4 bases not matched to a gene; V was cut back by 7 bases and J by 5 bases. CDR1 MGHDK and CDR2 SYGVNS come from the germline V gene. For the CDR3, the DNA is TGTGCCAGCACTGGGACAGGGGGTGATCAGCCCCAGCATTTT. Residues: CASTGTGGDQPQHF.

CDR3 protein: CASSAGGYEQYF. The CDR3 DNA reads TGTGCCAGCAGTGCAGGGGGCTACGAGCAGTACTTC. The chain has TRBV28 and TRBJ2-7; TRBD1 matches 7 bases. V was clipped by 5 bases and J by 3 bases; unmatched bases: 1. The CDR3 has 12 residues. CDR1 is MDHEN, CDR2 SYDVKM, per germline.

In its sample, this clone was seen once. This chain connects TRBV7-9 to TRBJ2-5, with 8 bases identical to TRBD2. The CDR3 length is 14 residues. Per the germline V gene, CDR1 is SEHNR and CDR2 is FQNEAQ (reference sequence). V shed 2 bases and J 2 bases; nucleotides not matched to a gene: 1. CDR3 loop: CASSLPGGQETQYF. The CDR3 DNA is TGTGCCAGCAGCTTACCGGGAGGGCAAGAGACCCAGTACTTC. The full variable domain, completed using reference TRBV7-9 and TRBJ2-5, is DTGVSQNPRHKITKRGQNVTFRCDPISEHNRLYWYRQTLGQGPEFLTYFQNEAQLEKSRLLSDRFSAERPKGSFSTLEIQRTEQGDSAMYLCASSLPGGQETQYFGPGTRLLVL.

This clone was counted a single time. The chain couples TRBV5-4 to TRBJ2-5, with TRBD1 as a possible D gene (5 bases). This CDR3 is built from 13 residues. Germline values: CDR1 SGHNT, CDR2 YYREEE (reference sequence). V was cut by 3 bases and J by 9 bases, with 15 bases left in between. The CDR3 spells CASSSDSTGAQYF. CDR3 sequence (DNA): TGTGCCAGCAGCTCCGACAGTACTGGGGCCCAGTACTTC.

The chain employs TRBV6-5 and TRBJ1-4, with TRBD1 as a possible D gene (5 bases). Germline lookup yields CDR1 MNHEY and CDR2 SVGAGI. CDR3 size: 14 residues. Trimming removed 8 bases at V and 8 bases at J, with 18 bases between. The CDR3 sequence is CASAGVYKSEKLFF. CDR3 DNA sequence: TGTGCCAGCGCGGGGGTTTATAAATCCGAAAAACTGTTTTTT.

This clone was observed once. The chain is built from TRBV5-1 and TRBJ2-5, with TRBD2 as a possible D gene (6 bases). Per germline, CDR1 SGHRS and CDR2 YFSETQ. The V end was cut by 0 bases, the J end by 1 base, with 10 bases between. The CDR3 loop spans 15 amino acids. For the CDR3, the DNA is TGCGCCAGCAGCTTGGAACCAGCGGGCCAAGAGACCCAGTACTTC. It specifies CASSLEPAGQETQYF.

CDR3 in amino acids: CASRYSVDNEQFF. The DNA of the CDR3 is TGTGCCAGCAGATATAGCGTGGACAATGAGCAGTTCTTC. This rearrangement joins TRBV2 to TRBJ2-1; a weak D match, TRBD2 (5 bases). Germline assignment: CDR1 SNHLY and CDR2 FYNNEI. The CDR3 contains 13 residues. V lost 6 bases and J 5 bases, leaving 11 bases between the germline ends.

The rearrangement links TRBV4-1 to TRBJ2-5; maybe TRBD2 (6 bases). The V end was cut by 2 bases, the J end by 4 bases, with 14 bases between. Germline V gene lookup returns CDR1 MGHRA and CDR2 YSYEKL. The length of the CDR3 is 15 residues. Here the CDR3 DNA reads TGCGCCAGCAGCCAATTTGGAGGGGCGTTAGAGACCCAGTACTTC. Protein product: CASSQFGGALETQYF.

The genes are TRBV7-9 and TRBJ2-1, with a weak D call TRBD2 (6 bases). The CDR3 covers 17 residues. V was pared by 0 bases and J by 5 bases, with 17 bases between. CDR1 and CDR2 from the germline V gene are SEHNR and FQNEAQ (reference sequence). The DNA of the CDR3 is TGTGCCAGCAGCTTAGCTGGTGGGAGGCTAGGGAACAATGAGCAGTTCTTC. Translation gives CASSLAGGRLGNNEQFF.

J is TRBJ1-4 and V is TRBV15; D remains ambiguous. This CDR3 comprises 14 residues. Germline V gene lookup returns CDR1 LNHNV and CDR2 YYDKDF (reference sequence). Trimming cost V 4 bases and J 7 bases, with 13 bases left between them. CDR3 sequence (DNA): TGTGCCACCAGCACAGGTTCAAGCGGTGAAAAACTGTTTTTT. Translating it yields CATSTGSSGEKLFF.

This clone is a singleton in its sample. The J gene is TRBJ1-4, the V gene TRBV6-1; no firm D call. Germline V CDR1 and CDR2: MNHNS, SASEGT. The CDR3 spans 13 residues. Trimming pared 4 bases from V and 8 bases from J, leaving 11 bases between. The CDR3 region is CASSGSTGEKLFF. Written as DNA, the CDR3 is TGTGCCAGCAGTGGCTCGACTGGGGAAAAACTGTTTTTT.